The clone carrying this TCR beta chain was recorded a few times. The data derive from a study of blood T cell repertoires in COVID-19. Study-level information: COVID-19 samples collected from the United States, Italy and Spain covered acute and convalescent phases. In each case, the material was cDNA or gDNA derived from T cells, B-cell-depleted T cells, or PBMCs.

The CDR3 runs to 14 residues. V dropped 2 bases and J dropped 5; count of bases not matched to a gene: 2. The V gene's germline CDR1 is SGDLS and CDR2 YYNGEE. Source study methods: Reference gene primer amplification in the assay estimated nucleated cell counts. Produced via immunoSEQ multiplex PCR; TCRdb's table is partial and in-frame only. D and trimming were read from the DNA, whereas the V and J calls and clone size are those reported in that table. The data contain around 160,000 clones, around 80% of them singletons. Sequenced input: peripheral blood. This sequence originates from a human donor in a cohort sampled during active COVID-19. The chain carries TRBV9 and TRBJ1-4, with 8 nucleotides matching TRBD1. For the CDR3, the DNA is TGTGCCAGCAGCGTCAGGGGGCAGAATGAAAAACTGTTTTTT. Translating it yields CASSVRGQNEKLFF.